The entry below describes one T cell receptor beta chain. Its antigen is unknown. The protocol used for the library was 5' RACE. For each TCR library, around 4,000 ng of total RNA was used. For each sample, cDNA was synthesized in eight separate reactions using SMARTScribe reverse transcriptase. During cDNA synthesis, unique molecular identifiers containing a 6-nucleotide sample barcode were introduced by template switching. Two nested PCRs of 16 and 9 cycles amplified the TCRalpha and TCRbeta cDNA, and bead purification followed each PCR. Before amplification, the cDNA was both treated with uracil DNA-glycosylase and purified with the QIAquick PCR purification kit. In the second PCR, Illumina TruSeq-compatible adapters and sample-specific barcodes were added. TapeStation and Qubit were used to check library quality and concentration, and roughly 5 ng of each library went into the pool. The pooled libraries were sequenced with 2 x 100 bp reads and custom sequencing primers on an Illumina HiSeq2500 single-index Rapid Run. On the study's bioinformatics: MiGEC version 1.2.6 was used for UMI-based consensus assembly, which corrected PCR and sequencing errors. V(D)J alignment, clonotype assembly and CDR3 extraction were performed with MiXCR version 2.1.1. To normalise gene usage, clonotype sharing and MAIT/NKT TCR abundance, the analysis used the top 1000, 10 000 and 20 000 clonotypes per sample. After downsampling to 27 000 UMIs, diversity was calculated as the inverse Simpson index using the vegan R package. Paired Mann-Whitney U tests on discordant twin pairs were used, with Benjamini-Hochberg multiple-testing correction. After the reads were reprocessed by TCRdb, one entry was made per CDR3 protein sequence, with no DNA. The V and J calls, along with clone size, are taken from TCRdb and not from the paper's own processing. The table kept for this sample lists over 150,000 distinct CDR3 sequences. The ten largest clones capture 2.8% of the sample.

From each donor, a roughly 2.7 ml peripheral blood sample was collected into PAXgene tubes and kept at -80 degrees C. Without any T cell sorting, total RNA was extracted from whole blood using the PAXgene blood miRNA kit on an automated QIAcube. Peripheral blood from monozygotic twin pairs who were concordant or discordant for inflammatory bowel disease underwent deep TCRalpha and TCRbeta repertoire profiling using unique molecular barcoding. Smoking habits were recorded for all twin pairs, and individuals were classified as current, former or never smokers. From a lookup of the germline V gene, CDR1 and CDR2 are SGHRS and YFSETQ. From cysteine to phenylalanine, the CDR3 is 15 amino acids long. No DNA accompanies this entry. The data were taken from a study of monozygotic twins with inflammatory bowel disease (dated by TCRdb to the late 2010s). Concerning the study at large: A total of some 30 monozygotic twin pairs were included in the full study, comprising nine German pairs (four IBD-concordant, five IBD-discordant) and 19 IBD-discordant Danish pairs. Disease-associated traits were sought mainly through comparisons between IBD patients and their genetically identical healthy co-twins within discordant pairs. Each individual had, on average, about 151 000 unique TCRalpha sequences and 181 000 unique TCRbeta sequences available for analysis.

Broad study findings and their caveats: Because patients were on differing immunosuppressive treatments, the repertoires may have picked up extra background noise and inter-individual variability. Fewer clonotypes were shared with other individuals by IBD patients than by healthy twins, most markedly in patients showing signs of disease activity. No single strong signal or clonotype linked to IBD turned up in the results, so the idea that one exists was not supported. IBD patients had lower TCRbeta repertoire diversity, measured by the inverse Simpson index, than their healthy co-twins. Repertoire similarity did not differ between concordant and discordant twins, which could be due to limited statistical power. The analysis was unable to tell different T cell subtypes apart.

The sequence came from a human donor with ulcerative colitis or Crohn's disease, or a healthy co-twin of an affected twin (not recorded which). The rearrangement combines TRBV5-1 with TRBJ2-7; the TRBD1 assignment by TCRdb is unverifiable without DNA. Sequencing was done on a sample of blood. The CDR3 region has the sequence CASTPRDSLGGEQYF.